The T cell receptor (beta chain) described here comes from a study of neurological immune-mediated disorders. Study observations and caveats: Private repertoires in all groups were suggested, as expanded clones shared no CDR3 amino acid sequences across subjects. In HTLV-1-associated myelopathy, TCR clonal expansion was greatest, whereas multiple sclerosis had the least, falling below healthy controls.

In every sequencing run, more than 160 million TCR-beta sequences were generated from 15-18 subjects. One entry per CDR3 protein results from TCRdb running MiXCR on the 5' RACE reads. The data contain approximately 31,000 distinct CDR3 sequences, approximately 13% of them singletons. This clonotype appeared many times. What it binds is not known. The time point is: longitudinal time-point 2. Healthy control samples came from blood bank volunteers in Maryland, USA. Trimming stripped 5 bases from V and 3 bases from J, with 17 bases between. There are 16 residues in the CDR3. The germline gives CDR1 MNHNS, CDR2 SASEGT.

The sample consisted of PBMCs. V and J are TRBV6-1 and TRBJ1-5, with D possibly TRBD1 on 6 matching bases. The clonotype was recovered from a middle-aged woman in good health. The CDR3 is CASSPQGQGINQPQHF. The CDR3 DNA follows: TGTGCCAGCAGTCCCCAGGGGCAGGGGATCAATCAGCCCCAGCATTTT.